The next 9 T cell receptor beta chains were all read from a single sample in a study of blood T cell repertoires in COVID-19. The protocol was immunoSEQ multiplex PCR, while the TCRdb copy is restricted to in-frame clones and leaves out a portion. The table includes around 220,000 clones, around 84% detected once. What was sequenced was peripheral blood. The receptors come from a man in his fifties with acute or convalescent COVID-19.

This clone came up once. This rearrangement joins TRBV11-1 to TRBJ2-7, with TRBD1 matching over 7 bases. CDR1 SGHAT and CDR2 FQDESV come from the germline V gene (reference sequence). The CDR3 extends over 13 amino acids. After removal of 6 bases from V and 4 bases from J, the junction contained 6 bases not matched to a gene. The CDR3 is CASRGQSLYEQYF. The CDR3 DNA follows: TGTGCCAGCAGGGGACAGTCGTTATACGAGCAGTACTTC.

CDR3 region: CASSLTGNSGKPNNSPLHF. The CDR3 DNA sequence: TGTGCCAGCAGTCTGACAGGAAACTCTGGAAAACCTAATAATTCACCCCTCCACTTT. The V and J genes are TRBV27 and TRBJ1-6; maybe TRBD1 (6 bases). Germline V lookup: CDR1 MNHEY, CDR2 SMNVEV (reference sequence). The CDR3 length is 19 residues. Trimming pared 5 bases from V and 5 bases from J, leaving 25 bases between.

The CDR3 nucleotides are TGTGCCAGCAGCCTCACAGGTTATCAGCCCCAGCATTTT. Protein product: CASSLTGYQPQHF. This chain uses TRBV6-5 with TRBJ1-5, with D possibly matching TRBD1 (5 bases). The CDR3 covers 13 residues. V lost 6 bases and J 5 bases, leaving 11 bases between the germline ends. CDR1 and CDR2 (germline): MNHEY, SVGAGI.

The chain employs TRBV5-1 and TRBJ1-1; 7 nucleotides align to TRBD1. The V segment lost 2 bases and the J segment 0 bases; nucleotides outside the gene matches: 4. Germline V lookup: CDR1 SGHRS, CDR2 YFSETQ. CDR3 length equals 15 residues. Here the CDR3 reads CASSLQGTMNTEAFF. The CDR3 DNA reads TGCGCCAGCAGCTTACAGGGGACCATGAACACTGAAGCTTTCTTT.

This chain joins TRBV3-1 (or the pseudogene TRBV3-2) and TRBJ2-2, with a weak D call TRBD1 (6 bases). In germline, CDR1 is LGHDT, CDR2 YNNKEL (reference sequence). The CDR3 sequence is 14 residues long. The V gene lost 4 bases and the J gene lost 4 bases, with 10 bases spanning the gap. The CDR3 loop reads CASSPGAVTGELFF. The CDR3 nucleotides are TGTGCCAGCAGCCCAGGGGCAGTCACCGGGGAGCTGTTTTTT.

This clone was detected once. The chain's CDR3 is CASRQLTGATDTQYF. The CDR3 nucleotides are TGCGCCAGCAGGCAGCTAACAGGGGCCACAGATACGCAGTATTTT. This chain links TRBV5-1 with TRBJ2-3; the match to TRBD1 covers 7 bases. The V segment lost 5 bases and the J segment 2 bases; nucleotides outside the gene matches: 8. The CDR3 has 15 residues. CDR1 is SGHRS, CDR2 YFSETQ, per germline.

The gene calls are TRBV6-2 or TRBV6-3 and TRBJ2-7; TRBD2 matches at 12 bases. Trimming at V came to 5 bases and at J to 5 bases, leaving 7 bases not matched to a gene. Germline CDR1 MNHEY, CDR2 SVGEGT. The CDR3 sequence is 15 residues long. CDR3 bases: TGTGCCAGCAGTACCCGACTAGCGGGGGACCACGAGCAGTACTTC. Amino acid sequence: CASSTRLAGDHEQYF.

This sequence joins TRBV7-3 and TRBJ2-1, with 12 positions matching TRBD2. Germline V gives CDR1 SGHTA, CDR2 FQGTGA. V gave up 5 bases and J gave up 7 bases; unmatched junction bases: 6. This CDR3 comprises 15 residues. This CDR3 is CASSLAGGRRNEQFF. CDR3 nucleotides: TGTGCCAGCAGCCTAGCGGGGGGGCGAAGGAATGAGCAGTTCTTC.

This chain links TRBV14 with TRBJ1-1; the match to TRBD1 covers 7 bases. Trimming at V came to 4 bases and at J to 0 bases, leaving 2 bases not matched to a gene. Per germline, CDR1 SGHDN and CDR2 FVKESK. This CDR3 spans 14 amino acids. CDR3 residues: CASSLGQLNTEAFF. DNA of the CDR3: TGTGCCAGCAGCCTGGGACAGTTGAACACTGAAGCTTTCTTT.